This T cell receptor (beta chain) was captured in a study of cytomegalovirus exposure and HLA in healthy donors. Vbeta (60) and Jbeta (13) primers were used in the PCR. Profiled with immunoSEQ multiplex PCR; TCRdb holds only in-frame clones, not every one. The table lists about 81,000 clones, approximately 90% of them singletons, with under 2.5% in the top ten. The CDR3 contains 14 residues. Germline CDR1 and CDR2: SQVTM and ANQGSEA. Deletions cut 1 base from V and 2 bases from J, with 11 bases between. Sequenced input: PBMCs. The receptor's source is a man younger than 30 in good health and CMV-seronegative. The chain couples TRBV29-1 to TRBJ2-5; D possibly corresponds to TRBD2 (6 bases). The CDR3 spells CSVEASGLQETQYF. Here the CDR3 DNA reads TGCAGCGTTGAAGCGTCAGGACTACAAGAGACCCAGTACTTC.